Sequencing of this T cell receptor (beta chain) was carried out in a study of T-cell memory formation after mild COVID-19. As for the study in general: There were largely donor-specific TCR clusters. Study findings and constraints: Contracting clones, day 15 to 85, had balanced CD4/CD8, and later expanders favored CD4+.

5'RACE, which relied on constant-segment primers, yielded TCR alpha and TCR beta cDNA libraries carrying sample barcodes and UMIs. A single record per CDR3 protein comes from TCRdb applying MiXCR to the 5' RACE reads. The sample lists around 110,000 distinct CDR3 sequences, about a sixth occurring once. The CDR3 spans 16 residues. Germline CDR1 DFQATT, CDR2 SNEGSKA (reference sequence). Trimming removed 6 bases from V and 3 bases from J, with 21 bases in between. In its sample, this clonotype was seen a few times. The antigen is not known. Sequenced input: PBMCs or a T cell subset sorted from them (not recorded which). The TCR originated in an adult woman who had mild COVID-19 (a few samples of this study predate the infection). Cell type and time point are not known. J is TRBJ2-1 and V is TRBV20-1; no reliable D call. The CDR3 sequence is CSADGPTQSYYNEQFF. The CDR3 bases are TGCAGTGCCGACGGGCCGACTCAGAGTTACTACAATGAGCAGTTCTTC.